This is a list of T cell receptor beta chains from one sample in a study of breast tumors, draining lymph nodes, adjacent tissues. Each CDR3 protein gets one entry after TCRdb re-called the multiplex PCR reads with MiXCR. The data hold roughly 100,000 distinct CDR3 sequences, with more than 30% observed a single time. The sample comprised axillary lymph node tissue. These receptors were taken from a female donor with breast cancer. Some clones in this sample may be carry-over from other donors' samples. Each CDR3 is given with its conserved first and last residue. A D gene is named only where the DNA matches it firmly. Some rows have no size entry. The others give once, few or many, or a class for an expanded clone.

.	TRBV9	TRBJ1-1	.	TGTGCCAGCAGCGAAACAAGGGGCACTGAAGCTTTCTTT	CASSETRGTEAFF
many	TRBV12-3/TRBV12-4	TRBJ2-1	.	TGTGCCAGCAGTTTAACCAATGAGCAGTTCTTC	CASSLTNEQFF
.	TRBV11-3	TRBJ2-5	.	TGTGCCGGCAGCTTGGAAAGCAGGCAGTACTTC	CAGSLESRQYF
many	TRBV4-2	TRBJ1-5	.	TGTGCCAGCAGCCAAGACCAGGGAGTCAATCAGCCCCAGCATTTT	CASSQDQGVNQPQHF
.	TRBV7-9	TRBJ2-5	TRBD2	TGTGCCAGCAGCCCCCGGGGGGGAAGGGGGGTAGAAGAGACCCAGTACTTC	CASSPRGGRGVEETQYF
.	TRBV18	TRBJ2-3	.	TGCGCCAGCCCCCCGGCTGGGGGGCGCACAGATACGCAGTATTTT	CASPPAGGRTDTQYF
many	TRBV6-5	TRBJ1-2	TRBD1	TGTGCCAGCGGAAACGACAGGGGGCCATATGGCTACACCTTC	CASGNDRGPYGYTF
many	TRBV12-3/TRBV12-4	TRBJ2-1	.	TGTGCCAGCAGTTTAATGTGGGAGACAAGCAATGAGCAGTTCTTC	CASSLMWETSNEQFF
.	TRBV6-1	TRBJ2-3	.	TGTGCCAGCGGTCCTTGGAGCACAGATACGCAGTATTTT	CASGPWSTDTQYF
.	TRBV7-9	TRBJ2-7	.	TGTGCCAGCAGCTTGGAGACAGGCGCCTCCTACGAGCAGTACTTC	CASSLETGASYEQYF
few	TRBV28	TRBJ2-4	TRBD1	TGTGCCAGCAGTTCACAGGGGGTGGGGGACATTCAGTACTTC	CASSSQGVGDIQYF
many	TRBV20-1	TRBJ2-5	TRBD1	TGCAGTGCTAAAAATGAACTGGACAGGACGGTAGTAGAGACCCAGTACTTC	CSAKNELDRTVVETQYF
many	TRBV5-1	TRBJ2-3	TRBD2	TGCGCCAGCAGCCTACGACTAGCGGGGGGGCGTAGCACAGATACGCAGTATTTT	CASSLRLAGGRSTDTQYF
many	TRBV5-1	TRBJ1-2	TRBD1	TGCGCCAGCAGCTCGGGACAGGGAGTCTCCGGCTACACCTTC	CASSSGQGVSGYTF
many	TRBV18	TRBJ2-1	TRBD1	TGTGCCAGCTCACTAGGACAGGGAGCCTACAATGAGCAGTTCTTC	CASSLGQGAYNEQFF
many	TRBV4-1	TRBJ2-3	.	TGCGCCAGCAGCCGAGATGGGCATAGCACAGATACGCAGTATTTT	CASSRDGHSTDTQYF
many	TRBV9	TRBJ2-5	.	TGTGCCAGCAGCGTAGAGGCCGGGTACCAAGAGACCCAGTACTTC	CASSVEAGYQETQYF
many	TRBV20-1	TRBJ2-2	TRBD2	TGCAGTGCTAGAGGATCGGGGGGTAGCGGGGGGCACACCGGGGAGCTGTTTTTT	CSARGSGGSGGHTGELFF
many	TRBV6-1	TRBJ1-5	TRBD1	TGTGCCAGCAGTCCAGGGGGGGGTCAGCCCCAGCATTTT	CASSPGGGQPQHF
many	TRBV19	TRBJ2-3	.	TGTGCCAGTAGTAACAGGAGAGATACGCAGTATTTT	CASSNRRDTQYF
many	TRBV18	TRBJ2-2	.	TGTGCCAGCTCACCGTCTTCAGGGGTCACCGGGGAGCTGTTTTTT	CASSPSSGVTGELFF
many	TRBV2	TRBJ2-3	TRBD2	TGTGCCAGCAGTGCCCCGACTAGCACTACGCAGTATTTT	CASSAPTSTTQYF
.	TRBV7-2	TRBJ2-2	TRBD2	TGTGCCAGCAGCTTAACGGGGGGACTAGCGGTAGACACCGGGGAGCTGTTTTTT	CASSLTGGLAVDTGELFF
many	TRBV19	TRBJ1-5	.	TGTGCCAGTTTAATTATACGTACGATTTTCAATCAGCCCCAGCATTTT	CASLIIRTIFNQPQHF
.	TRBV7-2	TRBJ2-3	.	TGTGCCAGCAGCTTAGACCAAGGTCTAGATACGCAGTATTTT	CASSLDQGLDTQYF
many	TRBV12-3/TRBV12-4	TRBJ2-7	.	TGTGCCAGCAGTTTAAAGGGGGGGGTTCTTGCCTACGAGCAGTACTTC	CASSLKGGVLAYEQYF
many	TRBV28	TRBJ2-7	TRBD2	TGTGCCAGCAGATGGGCGGGAGGCGCCCATCGCTACGAGCAGTACTTC	CASRWAGGAHRYEQYF
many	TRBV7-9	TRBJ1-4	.	TGTGCCAGCAGCACTCAGGGATTGGCAACTAATGAAAAACTGTTTTTT	CASSTQGLATNEKLFF
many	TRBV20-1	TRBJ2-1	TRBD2	TGCAGTGCGTGGCGGATCGGGCTAGCGGGAGGACACCCGGGCAATGAGCAGTTCTTC	CSAWRIGLAGGHPGNEQFF
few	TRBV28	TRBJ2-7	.	TGTGCCAGCAGAAACGACGGGAGATCGGATTTCTACGAGCAGTACTTC	CASRNDGRSDFYEQYF